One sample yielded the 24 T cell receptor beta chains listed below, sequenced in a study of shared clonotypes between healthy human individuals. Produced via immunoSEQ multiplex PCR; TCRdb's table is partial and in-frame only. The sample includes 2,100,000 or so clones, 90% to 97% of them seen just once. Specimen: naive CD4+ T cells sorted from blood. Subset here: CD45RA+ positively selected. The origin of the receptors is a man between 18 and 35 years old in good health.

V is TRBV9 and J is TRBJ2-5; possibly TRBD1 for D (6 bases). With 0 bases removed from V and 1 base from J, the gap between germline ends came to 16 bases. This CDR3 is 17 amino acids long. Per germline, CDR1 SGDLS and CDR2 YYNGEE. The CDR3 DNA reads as TGTGCCAGCAGCGTAGGCCTACAGGGTGGCGGCCAAGAGACCCAGTACTTC. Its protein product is CASSVGLQGGGQETQYF. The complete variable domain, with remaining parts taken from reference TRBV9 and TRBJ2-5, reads DSGVTQTPKHLITATGQRVTLRCSPRSGDLSVYWYQQSLDQGLQFLIQYYNGEERAKGNILERFSAQQFPDLHSELNLSSLELGDSALYFCASSVGLQGGGQETQYFGPGTRLLVL.

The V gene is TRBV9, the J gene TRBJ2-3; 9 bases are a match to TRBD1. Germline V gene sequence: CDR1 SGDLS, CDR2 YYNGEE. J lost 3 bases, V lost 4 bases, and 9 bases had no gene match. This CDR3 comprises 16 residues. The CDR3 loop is CASSNVGTGRTDTQYF. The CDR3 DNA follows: TGTGCCAGCAGCAACGTCGGGACAGGGCGGACAGATACGCAGTATTTT.

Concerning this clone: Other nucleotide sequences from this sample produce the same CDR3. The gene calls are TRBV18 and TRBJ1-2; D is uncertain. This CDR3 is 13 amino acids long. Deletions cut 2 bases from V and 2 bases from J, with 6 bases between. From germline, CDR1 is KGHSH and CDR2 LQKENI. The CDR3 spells CASSPGNNYGYTF. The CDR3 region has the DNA TGTGCCAGCTCACCAGGGAACAACTATGGCTACACCTTC.

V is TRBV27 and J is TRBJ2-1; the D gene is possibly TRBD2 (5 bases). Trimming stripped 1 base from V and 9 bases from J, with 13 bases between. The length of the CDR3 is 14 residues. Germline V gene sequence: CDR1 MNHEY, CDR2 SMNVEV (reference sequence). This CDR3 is CASSLFRGRGEQFF. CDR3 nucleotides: TGTGCCAGCAGTTTATTCCGGGGAAGAGGTGAGCAGTTCTTC.

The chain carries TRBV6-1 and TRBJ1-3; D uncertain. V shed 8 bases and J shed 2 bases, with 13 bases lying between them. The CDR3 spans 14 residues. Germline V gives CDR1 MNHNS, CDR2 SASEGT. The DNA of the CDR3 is TGTGCCAGCCGCGGGAGAGGGACTGGAAACACCATATATTTT. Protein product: CASRGRGTGNTIYF.

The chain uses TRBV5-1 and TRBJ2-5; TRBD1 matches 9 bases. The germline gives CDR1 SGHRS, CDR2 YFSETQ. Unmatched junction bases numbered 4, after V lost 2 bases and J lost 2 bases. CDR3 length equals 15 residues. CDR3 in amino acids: CASSLGDREQETQYF. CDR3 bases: TGCGCCAGCAGCTTAGGGGACAGGGAGCAAGAGACCCAGTACTTC.

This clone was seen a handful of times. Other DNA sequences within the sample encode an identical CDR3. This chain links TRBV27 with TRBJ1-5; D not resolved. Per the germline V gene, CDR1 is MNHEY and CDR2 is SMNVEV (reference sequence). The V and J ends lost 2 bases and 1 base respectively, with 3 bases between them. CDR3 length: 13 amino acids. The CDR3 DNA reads TGTGCCAGCAGTTTAGTGAGCAATCAGCCCCAGCATTTT. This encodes CASSLVSNQPQHF.

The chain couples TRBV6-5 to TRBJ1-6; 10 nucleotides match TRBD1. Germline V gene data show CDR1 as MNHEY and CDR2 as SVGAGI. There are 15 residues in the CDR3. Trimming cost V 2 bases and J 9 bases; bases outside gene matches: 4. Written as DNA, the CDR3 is TGTGCCAGCAGTTACCAGGACAGGGGGAGTTCACCCCTCCACTTT. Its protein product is CASSYQDRGSSPLHF.

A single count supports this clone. DNA for the CDR3: TGCGCCAGCAGTGAGCCGGGGGAAGGAGAGACCCAGTACTTC. Its translation: CASSEPGEGETQYF. The gene calls are TRBV10-1 and TRBJ2-5, with TRBD2 as a possible D gene (6 bases). Trimming took off 2 bases at V and 4 bases at J, with 11 bases between the two ends. Germline lookup yields CDR1 WNHNN and CDR2 SYGVQD (reference sequence). CDR3 length: 14 amino acids.

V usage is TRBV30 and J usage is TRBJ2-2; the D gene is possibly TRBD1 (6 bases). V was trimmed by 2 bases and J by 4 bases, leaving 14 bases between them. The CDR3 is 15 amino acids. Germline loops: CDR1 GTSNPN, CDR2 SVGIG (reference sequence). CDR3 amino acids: CAWSKLGTLTGELFF. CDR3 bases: TGTGCCTGGAGTAAGCTCGGGACACTCACCGGGGAGCTGTTTTTT.

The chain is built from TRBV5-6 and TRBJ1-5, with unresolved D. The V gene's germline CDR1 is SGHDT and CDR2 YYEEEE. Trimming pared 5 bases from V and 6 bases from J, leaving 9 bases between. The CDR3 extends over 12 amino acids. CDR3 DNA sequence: TGTGCCAGCAGAAAACGGGGTCAGCCCCAGCATTTT. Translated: CASRKRGQPQHF.

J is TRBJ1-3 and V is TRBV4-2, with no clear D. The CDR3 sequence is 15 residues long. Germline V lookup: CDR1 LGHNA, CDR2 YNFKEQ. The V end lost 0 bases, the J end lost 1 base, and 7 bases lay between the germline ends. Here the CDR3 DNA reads TGTGCCAGCAGCCAAGATCTAAGGTCTGGAAACACCATATATTTT. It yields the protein CASSQDLRSGNTIYF.

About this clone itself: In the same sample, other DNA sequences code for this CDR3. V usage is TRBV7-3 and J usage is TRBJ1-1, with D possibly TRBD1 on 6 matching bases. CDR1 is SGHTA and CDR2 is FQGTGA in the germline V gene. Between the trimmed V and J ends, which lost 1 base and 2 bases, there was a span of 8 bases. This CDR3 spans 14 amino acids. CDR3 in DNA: TGTGCCAGCAGCTTAAAAGGGGGTAACACTGAAGCTTTCTTT. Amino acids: CASSLKGGNTEAFF.

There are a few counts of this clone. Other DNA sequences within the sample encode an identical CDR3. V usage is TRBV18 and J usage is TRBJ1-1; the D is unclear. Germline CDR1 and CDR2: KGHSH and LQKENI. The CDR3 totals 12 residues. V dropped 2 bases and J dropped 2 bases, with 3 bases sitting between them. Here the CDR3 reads CASSPGNTEAFF. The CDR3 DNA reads TGTGCCAGCTCACCAGGCAACACTGAAGCTTTCTTT.

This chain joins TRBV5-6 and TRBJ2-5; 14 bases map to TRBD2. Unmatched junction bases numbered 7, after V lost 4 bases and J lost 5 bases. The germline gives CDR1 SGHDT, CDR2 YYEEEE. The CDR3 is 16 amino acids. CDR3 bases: TGTGCCAGCAGCCGGACTAGCGGGGGGTCATGGGAGACCCAGTACTTC. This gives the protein CASSRTSGGSWETQYF.

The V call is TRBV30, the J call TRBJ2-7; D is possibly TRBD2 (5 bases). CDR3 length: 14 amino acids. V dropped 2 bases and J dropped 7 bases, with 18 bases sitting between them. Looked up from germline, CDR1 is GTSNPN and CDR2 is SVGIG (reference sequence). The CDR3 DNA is TGTGCCTGGAGTTTTGGCCTCCCGAAGCGGGAGCAGTACTTC. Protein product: CAWSFGLPKREQYF. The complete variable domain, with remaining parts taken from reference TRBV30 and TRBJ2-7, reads SQTIHQWPATLVQPVGSPLSLECTVEGTSNPNLYWYRQAAGRGLQLLFYSVGIGQISSEVPQNLSASRPQDRQFILSSKKLLLSDSGFYLCAWSFGLPKREQYFGPGTRLTVT.

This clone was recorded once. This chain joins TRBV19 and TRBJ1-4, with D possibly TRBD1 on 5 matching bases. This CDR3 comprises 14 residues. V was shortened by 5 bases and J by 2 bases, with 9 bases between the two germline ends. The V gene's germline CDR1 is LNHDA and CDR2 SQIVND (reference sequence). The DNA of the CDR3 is TGTGCCAGTAGTTTGGGGCGGACTAATGAAAAACTGTTTTTT. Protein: CASSLGRTNEKLFF.

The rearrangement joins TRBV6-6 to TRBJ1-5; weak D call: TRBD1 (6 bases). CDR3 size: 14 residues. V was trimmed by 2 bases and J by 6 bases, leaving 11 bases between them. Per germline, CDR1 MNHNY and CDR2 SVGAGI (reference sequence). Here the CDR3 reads CASSYRGTAQPQHF. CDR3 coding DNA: TGTGCCAGCAGTTACAGGGGGACGGCTCAGCCCCAGCATTTT.

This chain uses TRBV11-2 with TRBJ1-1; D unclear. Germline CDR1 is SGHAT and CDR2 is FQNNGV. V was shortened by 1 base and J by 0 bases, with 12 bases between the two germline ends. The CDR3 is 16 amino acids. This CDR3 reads CASSLVRGDMNTEAFF. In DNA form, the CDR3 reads TGTGCCAGCAGCTTAGTTAGAGGAGATATGAACACTGAAGCTTTCTTT. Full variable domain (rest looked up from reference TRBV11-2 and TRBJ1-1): EAGVAQSPRYKIIEKRQSVAFWCNPISGHATLYWYQQILGQGPKLLIQFQNNGVVDDSQLPKDRFSAERLKGVDSTLKIQPAKLEDSAVYLCASSLVRGDMNTEAFFGQGTRLTVV.

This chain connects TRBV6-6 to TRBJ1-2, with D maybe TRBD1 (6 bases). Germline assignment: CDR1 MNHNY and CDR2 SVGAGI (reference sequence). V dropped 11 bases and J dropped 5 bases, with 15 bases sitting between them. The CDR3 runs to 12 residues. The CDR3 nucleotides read TGTGCCTCCCAAGGACAGACATATGGCTACACCTTC. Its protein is CASQGQTYGYTF.

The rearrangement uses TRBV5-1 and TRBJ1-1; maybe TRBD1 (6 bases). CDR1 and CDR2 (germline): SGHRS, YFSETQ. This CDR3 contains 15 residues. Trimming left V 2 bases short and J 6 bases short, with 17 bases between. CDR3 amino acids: CASSFSGDGLAEAFF. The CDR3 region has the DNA TGCGCCAGCAGCTTCTCAGGGGACGGCCTTGCTGAAGCTTTCTTT.

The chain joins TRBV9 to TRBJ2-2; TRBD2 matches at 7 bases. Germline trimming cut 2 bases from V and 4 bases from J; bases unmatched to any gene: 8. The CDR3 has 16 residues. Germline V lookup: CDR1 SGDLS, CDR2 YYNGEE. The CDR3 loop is CASSVVGGSGTGELFF. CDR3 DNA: TGTGCCAGCAGCGTTGTGGGCGGGAGCGGCACCGGGGAGCTGTTTTTT. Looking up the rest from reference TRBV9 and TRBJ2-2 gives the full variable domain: DSGVTQTPKHLITATGQRVTLRCSPRSGDLSVYWYQQSLDQGLQFLIQYYNGEERAKGNILERFSAQQFPDLHSELNLSSLELGDSALYFCASSVVGGSGTGELFFGEGSRLTVL.

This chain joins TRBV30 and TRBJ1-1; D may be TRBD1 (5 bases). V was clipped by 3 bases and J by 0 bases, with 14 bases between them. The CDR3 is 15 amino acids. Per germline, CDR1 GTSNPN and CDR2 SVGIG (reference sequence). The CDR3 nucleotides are TGTGCCTGGAGGAGACAGAGGATCCTGAACACTGAAGCTTTCTTT. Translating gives CAWRRQRILNTEAFF. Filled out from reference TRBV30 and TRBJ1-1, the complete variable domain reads SQTIHQWPATLVQPVGSPLSLECTVEGTSNPNLYWYRQAAGRGLQLLFYSVGIGQISSEVPQNLSASRPQDRQFILSSKKLLLSDSGFYLCAWRRQRILNTEAFFGQGTRLTVV.

The DNA for the CDR3 is TGTGCCAGCAGCTTGGACAGGGGAATGGGCTATGGCTACACCTTC. It encodes CASSLDRGMGYGYTF. The J gene is TRBJ1-2, the V gene TRBV7-8, with TRBD1 matching over 9 bases. CDR3 size: 15 residues. The junction had 6 bases not matched to a gene; V was cut back by 3 bases and J by 4 bases. Per the germline V gene, CDR1 is SGHVS and CDR2 is FQNEAQ. Together with reference TRBV7-8 and TRBJ1-2, the CDR3 gives the full variable domain: GAGVSQSPRYKVAKRGQDVALRCDPISGHVSLFWYQQALGQGPEFLTYFQNEAQLDKSGLPSDRFFAERPEGSVSTLKIQRTQQEDSAVYLCASSLDRGMGYGYTFGSGTRLTVV.